Listed here are 9 T cell receptor beta chains from one sample, sequenced in a study of blood T cell repertoires in COVID-19. Clones were sequenced by immunoSEQ multiplex PCR, and TCRdb holds only the in-frame ones, with some missing. This sample has 90,000 to 110,000 clones, with 75% to 90% found just once. Specimen: peripheral blood. These receptors all stem from a woman aged 50 to 65 with acute or convalescent COVID-19.

This chain uses TRBV5-4 with TRBJ1-4; possible D gene TRBD1, 6 bases. The CDR3 length is 15 residues. V was cut by 2 bases and J by 0 bases, with 8 bases left in between. From germline, CDR1 is SGHNT and CDR2 YYREEE (reference sequence). The CDR3 nucleotides read TGTGCCAGCAGCTTAGGGGGTGCAACTAATGAAAAACTGTTTTTT. This encodes CASSLGGATNEKLFF.

The rearrangement uses TRBV3-1 (or the pseudogene TRBV3-2) and TRBJ2-7; 8 bases are shared with TRBD1. This CDR3 spans 18 amino acids. Germline V gives CDR1 LGHDT, CDR2 YNNKEL (reference sequence). V dropped 4 bases and J dropped 0; count of bases not matched to a gene: 14. CDR3 nucleotide sequence: TGTGCCAGCAGCCCCGTGGGCAGGGGGCTATCCAACTCCTACGAGCAGTACTTC. Residues: CASSPVGRGLSNSYEQYF.

This clone showed up just once. V is TRBV3-1 (or the pseudogene TRBV3-2) and J is TRBJ2-3; 8 bases map to TRBD2. Germline V gene lookup returns CDR1 LGHDT and CDR2 YNNKEL (reference sequence). The CDR3 is 15 amino acids. Germline trimming cut 1 base from V and 7 bases from J; bases unmatched to any gene: 7. The CDR3 nucleotides read TGTGCCAGCAGCCAAGTTGGCGGGGGGCTAAATACGCAGTATTTT. Its translation: CASSQVGGGLNTQYF.

This clone was found once. V and J are TRBV27 and TRBJ2-4; possible D gene TRBD2, 6 bases. The germline V and J ends were trimmed by 3 bases and 1 base, with 10 bases remaining between them. The CDR3 covers 15 residues. From germline, CDR1 is MNHEY and CDR2 SMNVEV (reference sequence). In nucleotides, the CDR3 is TGTGCCAGCAGTTTGGGGGGTTATGCCAAAAACATTCAGTACTTC. Residues: CASSLGGYAKNIQYF.

The J gene is TRBJ1-6, the V gene TRBV3-1 (or the pseudogene TRBV3-2), with D possibly being TRBD1 (5 bases). The CDR3 spans 13 residues. The germline V and J ends were trimmed by 4 bases and 7 bases, with 8 bases remaining between them. Germline CDR1 LGHDT, CDR2 YNNKEL (reference sequence). Here the CDR3 reads CASSLQGNSPLHF. The DNA of the CDR3 is TGTGCCAGCAGCCTTCAGGGAAATTCACCCCTCCACTTT.

This chain uses TRBV3-1 (or the pseudogene TRBV3-2) with TRBJ1-5; D not certain. Trimming took off 1 base at V and 0 bases at J, with 16 bases between the two ends. CDR1 is LGHDT, CDR2 YNNKEL, per germline (reference sequence). CDR3 length equals 18 residues. The CDR3 here is CASSQGRSSAVSNQPQHF. As DNA, the CDR3 is TGTGCCAGCAGCCAAGGAAGGAGTAGCGCTGTTAGCAATCAGCCCCAGCATTTT.

V usage is TRBV3-1 (or the pseudogene TRBV3-2) and J usage is TRBJ2-2; no clear D. Germline CDR1 reads LGHDT; CDR2 reads YNNKEL (reference sequence). The CDR3 extends over 15 amino acids. V lost 4 bases, J lost 6 bases, and 15 bases lay in between. CDR3 protein: CASSLIGVNSGELFF. The CDR3 DNA reads TGTGCCAGCAGCCTAATAGGAGTAAATTCCGGGGAGCTGTTTTTT.

The chain recombines TRBV5-4 with TRBJ2-1; TRBD2 might be the D (8 bases). This CDR3 has 16 amino acids. CDR1 is SGHNT and CDR2 is YYREEE in the germline V gene (reference sequence). The V gene lost 4 bases and the J gene lost 10 bases, with 24 bases spanning the gap. This CDR3 reads CASSPKRTGRGREQFF. CDR3 bases: TGTGCCAGCAGCCCCAAACGGACCGGGAGGGGGCGGGAGCAGTTCTTC.

The J gene is TRBJ1-6, the V gene TRBV5-1, with TRBD1 matching over 8 bases. CDR3 length: 17 amino acids. The V gene's germline CDR1 is SGHRS and CDR2 YFSETQ. The trim removed 1 base at V and 7 bases at J, leaving 10 bases unmatched. CDR3 protein: CASSLFGTGGANSPLHF. CDR3 bases: TGCGCCAGCAGCTTGTTCGGGACAGGCGGGGCAAATTCACCCCTCCACTTT.